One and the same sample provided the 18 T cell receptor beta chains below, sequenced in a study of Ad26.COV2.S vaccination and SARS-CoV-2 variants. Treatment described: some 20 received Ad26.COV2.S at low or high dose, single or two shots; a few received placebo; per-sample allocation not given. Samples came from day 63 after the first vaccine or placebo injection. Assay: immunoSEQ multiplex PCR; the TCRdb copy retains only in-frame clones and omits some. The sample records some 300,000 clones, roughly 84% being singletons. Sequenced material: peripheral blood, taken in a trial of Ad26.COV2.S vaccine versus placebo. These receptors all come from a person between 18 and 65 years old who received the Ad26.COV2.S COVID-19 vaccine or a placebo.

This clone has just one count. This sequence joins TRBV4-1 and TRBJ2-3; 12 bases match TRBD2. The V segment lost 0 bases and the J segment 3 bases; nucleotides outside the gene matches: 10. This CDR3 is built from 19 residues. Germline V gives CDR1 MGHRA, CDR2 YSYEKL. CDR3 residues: CASSQDIEASGGGTDTQYF. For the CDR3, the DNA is TGCGCCAGCAGCCAAGATATCGAGGCTAGCGGGGGGGGTACAGATACGCAGTATTTT.

This CDR3 is CASSDRDGSTDTQYF. For the CDR3, the DNA is TGTGCCAGCAGCGACCGGGACGGAAGCACAGATACGCAGTATTTT. This chain connects TRBV5-4 to TRBJ2-3, with D perhaps TRBD1 or TRBD2 (5 bases each). Germline lookup yields CDR1 SGHNT and CDR2 YYREEE (reference sequence). V lost 4 bases to trimming and J lost 0 bases, with 12 bases between them. The CDR3 has 15 residues.

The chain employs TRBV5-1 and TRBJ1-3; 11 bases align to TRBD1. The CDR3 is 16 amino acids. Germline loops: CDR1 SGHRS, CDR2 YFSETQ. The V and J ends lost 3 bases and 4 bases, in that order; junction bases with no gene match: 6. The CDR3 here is CASSSGQGARGNTIYF. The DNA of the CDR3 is TGCGCCAGCAGCTCAGGACAGGGGGCAAGAGGAAACACCATATATTTT.

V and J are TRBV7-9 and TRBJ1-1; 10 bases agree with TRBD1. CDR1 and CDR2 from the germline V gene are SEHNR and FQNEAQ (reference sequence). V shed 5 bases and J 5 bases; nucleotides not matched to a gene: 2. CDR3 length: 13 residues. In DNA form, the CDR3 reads TGTGCCAGCAGCGGACAGGGGGGGACTGAAGCTTTCTTT. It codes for CASSGQGGTEAFF.

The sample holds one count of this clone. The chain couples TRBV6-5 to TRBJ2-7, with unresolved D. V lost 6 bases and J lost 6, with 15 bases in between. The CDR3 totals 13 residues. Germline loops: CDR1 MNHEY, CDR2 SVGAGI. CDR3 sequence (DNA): TGTGCCAGCAGACTCGACGACTCCGTCGAGCAGTACTTC. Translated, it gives CASRLDDSVEQYF.

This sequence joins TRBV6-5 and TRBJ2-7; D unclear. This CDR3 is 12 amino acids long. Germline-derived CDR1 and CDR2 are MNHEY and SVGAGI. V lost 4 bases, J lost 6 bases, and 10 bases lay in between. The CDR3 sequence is CASSFLGREQYF. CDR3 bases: TGTGCCAGCAGTTTTTTAGGGCGCGAGCAGTACTTC.

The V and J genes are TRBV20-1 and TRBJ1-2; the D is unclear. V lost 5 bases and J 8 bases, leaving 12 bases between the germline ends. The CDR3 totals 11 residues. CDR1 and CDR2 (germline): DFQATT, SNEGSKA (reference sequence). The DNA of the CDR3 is TGCAGTGCTCCCGCCTCGGACGGCTACACCTTC. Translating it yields CSAPASDGYTF.

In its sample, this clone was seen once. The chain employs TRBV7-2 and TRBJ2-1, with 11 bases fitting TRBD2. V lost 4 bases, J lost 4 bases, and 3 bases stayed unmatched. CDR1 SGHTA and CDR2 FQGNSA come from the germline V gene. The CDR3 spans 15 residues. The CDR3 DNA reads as TGTGCCAGCAGCTCTAGCGGGGGGAAATACAATGAGCAGTTCTTC. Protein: CASSSSGGKYNEQFF. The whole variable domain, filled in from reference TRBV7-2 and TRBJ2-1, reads GAGVSQSPSNKVTEKGKDVELRCDPISGHTALYWYRQSLGQGLEFLIYFQGNSAPDKSGLPSDRFSAERTGGSVSTLTIQRTQQEDSAVYLCASSSSGGKYNEQFFGPGTRLTVL.

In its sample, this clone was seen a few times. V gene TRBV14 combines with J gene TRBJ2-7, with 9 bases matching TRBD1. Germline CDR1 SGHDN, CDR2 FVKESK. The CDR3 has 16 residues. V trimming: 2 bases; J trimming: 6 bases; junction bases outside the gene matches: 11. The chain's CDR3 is CASSQLSGQGEREQYF. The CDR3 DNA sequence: TGTGCCAGCAGCCAATTGTCGGGACAGGGTGAGCGCGAGCAGTACTTC.

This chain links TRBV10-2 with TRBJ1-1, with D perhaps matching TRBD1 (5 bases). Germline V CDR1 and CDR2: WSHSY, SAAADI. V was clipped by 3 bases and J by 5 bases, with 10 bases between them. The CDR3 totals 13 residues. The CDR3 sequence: CASSEAGYTEAFF. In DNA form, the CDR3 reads TGCGCCAGCAGTGAAGCAGGGTATACTGAAGCTTTCTTT.

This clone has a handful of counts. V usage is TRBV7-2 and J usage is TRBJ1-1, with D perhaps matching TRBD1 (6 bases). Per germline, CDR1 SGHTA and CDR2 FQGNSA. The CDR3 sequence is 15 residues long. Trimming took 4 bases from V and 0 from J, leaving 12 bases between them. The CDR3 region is CASSSGGAMNTEAFF. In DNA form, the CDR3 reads TGTGCCAGCAGCTCTGGGGGGGCTATGAACACTGAAGCTTTCTTT.

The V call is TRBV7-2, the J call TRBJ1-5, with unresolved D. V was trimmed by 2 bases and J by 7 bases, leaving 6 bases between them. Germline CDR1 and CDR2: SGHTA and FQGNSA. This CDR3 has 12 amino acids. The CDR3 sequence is CASSLPKQPQHF. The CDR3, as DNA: TGTGCCAGCAGCTTACCCAAACAGCCCCAGCATTTT.

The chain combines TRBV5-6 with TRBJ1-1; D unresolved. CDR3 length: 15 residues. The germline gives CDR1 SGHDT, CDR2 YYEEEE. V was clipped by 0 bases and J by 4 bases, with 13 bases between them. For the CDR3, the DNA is TGTGCCAGCAGCTTGGTGAAAACCGAGGGCACTGAAGCTTTCTTT. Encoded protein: CASSLVKTEGTEAFF.

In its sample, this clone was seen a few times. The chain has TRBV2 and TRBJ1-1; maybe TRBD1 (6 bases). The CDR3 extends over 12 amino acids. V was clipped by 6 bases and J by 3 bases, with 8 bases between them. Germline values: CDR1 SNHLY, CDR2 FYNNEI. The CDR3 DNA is TGTGCCAGCAGCCAGGGGTACACTGAAGCTTTCTTT. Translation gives CASSQGYTEAFF.

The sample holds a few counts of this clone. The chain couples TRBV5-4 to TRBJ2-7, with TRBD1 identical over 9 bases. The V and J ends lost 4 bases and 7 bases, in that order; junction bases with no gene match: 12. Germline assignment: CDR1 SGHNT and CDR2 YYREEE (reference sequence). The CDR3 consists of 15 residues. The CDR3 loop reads CASSHTGTGRREQYF. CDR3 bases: TGTGCCAGCAGCCACACCGGGACAGGGAGGCGGGAGCAGTACTTC. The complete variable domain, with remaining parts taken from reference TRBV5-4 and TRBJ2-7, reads ETGVTQSPTHLIKTRGQQVTLRCSSQSGHNTVSWYQQALGQGPQFIFQYYREEENGRGNFPPRFSGLQFPNYSSELNVNALELDDSALYLCASSHTGTGRREQYFGPGTRLTVT.

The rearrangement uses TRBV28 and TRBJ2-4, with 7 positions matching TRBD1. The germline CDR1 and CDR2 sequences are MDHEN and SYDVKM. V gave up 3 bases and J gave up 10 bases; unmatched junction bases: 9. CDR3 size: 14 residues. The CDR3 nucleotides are TGTGCCAGCAGTTTCCCTGGTGTGACAGGGATTCAGTACTTC. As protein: CASSFPGVTGIQYF.

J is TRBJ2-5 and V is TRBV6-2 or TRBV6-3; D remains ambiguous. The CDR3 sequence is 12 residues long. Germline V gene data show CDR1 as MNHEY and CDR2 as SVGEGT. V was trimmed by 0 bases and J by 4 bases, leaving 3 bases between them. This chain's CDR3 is CASSYSTETQYF. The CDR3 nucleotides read TGTGCCAGCAGTTACTCGACAGAGACCCAGTACTTC.

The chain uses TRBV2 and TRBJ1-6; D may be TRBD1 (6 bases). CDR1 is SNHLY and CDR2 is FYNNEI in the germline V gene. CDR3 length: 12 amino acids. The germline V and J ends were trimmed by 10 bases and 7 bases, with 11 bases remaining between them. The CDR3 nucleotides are TGTGCCACCAGACAGGAGAATTCACCCCTCCACTTT. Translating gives CATRQENSPLHF.